Each of the 17 T cell receptor beta chains below was sequenced from the same sample in a study of vaccination effects on CD4 cells after COVID-19. Before any sequencing was done, the ViraFEST assay used viral peptide pools to expand antigen-specific CD4+ T cells. Isolating CD4+ T cells followed approximately 11 days of culture. No antigen is known for these receptors. Clones were sequenced by immunoSEQ multiplex PCR, and TCRdb holds only the in-frame ones, with some missing. Among 25,000 to 35,000 clones listed, approximately 68% were seen once. The sample here was CD4+ T cells from PBMCs cultured with HCoV-229E spike peptides, taken before COVID-19 vaccination. The receptors were sampled from a human donor who received a COVID-19 vaccine.

The CDR3 sequence is CATSRDRGGYEQYF. The CDR3 DNA reads as TGTGCCACCAGCAGAGACAGGGGCGGCTACGAGCAGTACTTC. The rearrangement links TRBV15 to TRBJ2-7; D is perhaps TRBD1 (6 bases). The CDR3 is made up of 14 amino acids. Trimming cost V 0 bases and J 3 bases, with 9 bases left between them. The germline V gene encodes CDR1 LNHNV and CDR2 YYDKDF (reference sequence).

CDR3 amino acids: CASSIGLAGGKRRNTQYF. CDR3 bases: TGTGCCAGTAGTATAGGACTAGCGGGAGGGAAACGAAGGAATACGCAGTATTTT. The chain joins TRBV19 to TRBJ2-3, with 14 bases fitting TRBD2. CDR1 is LNHDA and CDR2 is SQIVND in the germline V gene (reference sequence). The CDR3 length is 18 residues. V lost 1 base to trimming and J lost 7 bases; unmatched junction nucleotides: 10.

This chain uses TRBV3-1 (or the pseudogene TRBV3-2) with TRBJ1-6; 10 nucleotides match TRBD1. From germline, CDR1 is LGHDT and CDR2 YNNKEL (reference sequence). This CDR3 is 14 amino acids long. The V gene end was trimmed by 6 bases and the J gene end by 10 bases; junction bases not matched to a gene: 6. The CDR3: CASRRDRGSSPLHF. The CDR3 DNA follows: TGTGCCAGCAGACGGGACAGGGGATCCTCACCCCTCCACTTT.

The chain links TRBV18 to TRBJ1-1, with D possibly being TRBD1 (5 bases). Trimming left V 6 bases short and J 1 base short, with 9 bases between. Germline V CDR1 and CDR2: KGHSH, LQKENI. The CDR3 contains 13 residues. The CDR3 here is CASSQTANTEAFF. CDR3 DNA sequence: TGTGCCAGCTCTCAGACAGCGAACACTGAAGCTTTCTTT.

This chain joins TRBV10-3 and TRBJ2-7; TRBD1 or TRBD2 may be the D gene (6 bases each). V gave up 9 bases and J gave up 0 bases, with 15 bases separating them. CDR1 is ENHRY and CDR2 is SYGVKD in the germline V gene. The CDR3 is 14 amino acids. Here the CDR3 DNA reads TGTGCCATAGGGGGACTGGACGGCTCCTACGAGCAGTACTTC. It translates to CAIGGLDGSYEQYF.

The genes are TRBV15 and TRBJ2-7, with D hard to call. Germline assignment: CDR1 LNHNV and CDR2 YYDKDF (reference sequence). The length of the CDR3 is 12 residues. V was pared by 0 bases and J by 6 bases, with 6 bases between. As DNA, the CDR3 is TGTGCCACCAGCAGAGACTTCTCCGAGCAGTACTTC. As protein: CATSRDFSEQYF.

This chain joins TRBV7-8 and TRBJ2-5; 8 bases map to TRBD2. This CDR3 has 15 residues. CDR1 is SGHVS, CDR2 FQNEAQ, per germline. V shed 1 base and J 5 bases; nucleotides not matched to a gene: 6. DNA for the CDR3: TGTGCCAGCAGCTTAGGAGCGGGGGATCGGGAGACCCAGTACTTC. This sequence encodes CASSLGAGDRETQYF.

Here the CDR3 reads CASSYRLADYEQYF. Here the CDR3 DNA reads TGTGCCAGCAGTTACAGACTAGCTGACTACGAGCAGTACTTC. The chain employs TRBV6-5 and TRBJ2-7; TRBD2 aligns across 7 bases. The junction had 4 bases not matched to a gene; V was cut back by 2 bases and J by 3 bases. Germline lookup yields CDR1 MNHEY and CDR2 SVGAGI. This CDR3 contains 14 residues.

V usage is TRBV3-1 (or the pseudogene TRBV3-2) and J usage is TRBJ2-1; D is unclear. The CDR3 is 15 amino acids. Germline lookup yields CDR1 LGHDT and CDR2 YNNKEL (reference sequence). With 1 base removed from V and 3 bases from J, the gap between germline ends came to 10 bases. Here the CDR3 reads CASSQGVRNYNEQFF. The DNA of the CDR3 is TGTGCCAGCAGCCAAGGGGTGCGGAACTACAATGAGCAGTTCTTC.

This clone is a singleton in its sample. V usage is TRBV19 and J usage is TRBJ2-5; 13 bases line up with TRBD2. CDR3 length: 15 residues. Germline V gene sequence: CDR1 LNHDA, CDR2 SQIVND (reference sequence). The V gene end was trimmed by 6 bases and the J gene end by 4 bases; junction bases not matched to a gene: 5. The CDR3 is CASRTSGGSGETQYF. Written as DNA, the CDR3 is TGTGCCAGTAGGACTAGCGGGGGGTCGGGAGAGACCCAGTACTTC. Full variable domain (remainder filled in from reference TRBV19 and TRBJ2-5): DGGITQSPKYLFRKEGQNVTLSCEQNLNHDAMYWYRQDPGQGLRLIYYSQIVNDFQKGDIAEGYSVSREKKESFPLTVTSAQKNPTAFYLCASRTSGGSGETQYFGPGTRLLVL.

This chain's CDR3 is CASIRTGQNTEAFF. CDR3 bases: TGTGCCAGCATTAGGACAGGGCAGAACACTGAAGCTTTCTTT. The gene calls are TRBV2 and TRBJ1-1; 8 bases agree with TRBD1. The germline V gene encodes CDR1 SNHLY and CDR2 FYNNEI. V was clipped by 7 bases and J by 1 base; unmatched bases: 5. The CDR3 totals 14 residues.

The chain uses TRBV4-1 and TRBJ1-1, with 9 bases lining up with TRBD1. Germline V gene data show CDR1 as MGHRA and CDR2 as YSYEKL. This CDR3 comprises 19 residues. V lost 4 bases and J lost 0; bases outside the gene matches: 15. CDR3 in amino acids: CASSRSHRGPKGMNTEAFF. DNA for the CDR3: TGCGCCAGCAGCCGAAGCCACAGGGGGCCCAAGGGTATGAACACTGAAGCTTTCTTT.

The chain combines TRBV5-8 with TRBJ1-1; D is uncertain. Trimming took 1 base from V and 1 from J, leaving 8 bases between them. This CDR3 region has 14 residues. Germline values: CDR1 SGHTS, CDR2 YDEGEE. The CDR3 spells CASSLRVPNTEAFF. The CDR3 DNA sequence: TGTGCCAGCAGCTTGCGAGTTCCGAACACTGAAGCTTTCTTT.

The chain has TRBV5-6 and TRBJ1-5, with a tentative D call TRBD1 (6 bases). CDR3 size: 16 residues. V was shortened by 0 bases and J by 5 bases, with 15 bases between the two germline ends. The V gene's germline CDR1 is SGHDT and CDR2 YYEEEE. This chain's CDR3 is CASSLVGADFDQPQHF. The CDR3 region has the DNA TGTGCCAGCAGCTTGGTGGGGGCCGATTTTGATCAGCCCCAGCATTTT.

The chain couples TRBV11-2 to TRBJ1-2, with D perhaps TRBD1 (5 bases). Per germline, CDR1 SGHAT and CDR2 FQNNGV. This CDR3 region has 16 residues. Trimming stripped 0 bases from V and 6 bases from J, with 17 bases between. The CDR3 nucleotides read TGTGCCAGCAGCTTAGAGTTCGGCAGGGAGCAAGATGGCTACACCTTC. Translated, it gives CASSLEFGREQDGYTF.

The chain joins TRBV4-2 to TRBJ1-2; D remains ambiguous. The CDR3 is made up of 13 amino acids. Germline V CDR1 and CDR2: LGHNA, YNFKEQ. V lost 0 bases and J 4 bases, leaving 6 bases between the germline ends. CDR3 nucleotide sequence: TGTGCCAGCAGCCAAGAGGGGTTCTATGGCTACACCTTC. Encoded protein: CASSQEGFYGYTF.

In nucleotides, the CDR3 is TGTGCCAGCAGCTCCAATACACAGGGTACCGAGCAGTACTTC. It encodes CASSSNTQGTEQYF. The V and J genes are TRBV5-4 and TRBJ2-7; weak D call: TRBD1 (6 bases). Germline CDR1 and CDR2: SGHNT and YYREEE (reference sequence). The CDR3 extends over 14 amino acids. The germline V and J ends were trimmed by 3 bases and 6 bases, with 16 bases remaining between them.